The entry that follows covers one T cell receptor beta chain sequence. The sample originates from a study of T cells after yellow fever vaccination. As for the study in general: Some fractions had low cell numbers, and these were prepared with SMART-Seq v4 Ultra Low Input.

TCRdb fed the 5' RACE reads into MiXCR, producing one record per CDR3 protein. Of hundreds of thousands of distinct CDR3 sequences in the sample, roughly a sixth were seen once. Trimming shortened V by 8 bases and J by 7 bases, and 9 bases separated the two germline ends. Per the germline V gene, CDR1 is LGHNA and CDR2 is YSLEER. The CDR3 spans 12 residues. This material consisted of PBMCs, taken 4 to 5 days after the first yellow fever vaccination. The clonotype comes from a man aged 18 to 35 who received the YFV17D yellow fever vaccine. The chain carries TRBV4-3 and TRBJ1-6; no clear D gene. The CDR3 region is CASGGRNSPLHF. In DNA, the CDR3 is TGCGCCAGCGGAGGTAGAAATTCACCCCTCCACTTT.